This entry lists 27 T cell receptor beta chains sequenced from one sample in a study of beta chain features in type 1 diabetes. Of the isolated RNA, all was reverse transcribed, and so the sequenced material was expressed TCRB transcripts. Profiling relied on immunoSEQ multiplex PCR, and the TCRdb table lists in-frame clones only, not all of them. The sample includes hundreds of thousands of clones, about 14% of them seen just once. Sequenced input: naive CD4+ T cells from blood. Source of these receptors: a man aged 18 to 35 in good health.

The CDR3 loop reads CASSVSDRGKNTGELFF. The CDR3 DNA sequence: TGTGCCAGCAGCGTATCCGACAGGGGGAAGAACACCGGGGAGCTGTTTTTT. The rearrangement joins TRBV9 to TRBJ2-2, with TRBD1 identical over 9 bases. V shed 1 base and J 1 base; nucleotides not matched to a gene: 5. Germline CDR1 and CDR2: SGDLS and YYNGEE. The CDR3 extends over 17 amino acids. The variable domain in full, completed from reference TRBV9 and TRBJ2-2, reads DSGVTQTPKHLITATGQRVTLRCSPRSGDLSVYWYQQSLDQGLQFLIQYYNGEERAKGNILERFSAQQFPDLHSELNLSSLELGDSALYFCASSVSDRGKNTGELFFGEGSRLTVL.

The J gene is TRBJ1-1, the V gene TRBV10-3; the match to TRBD1 covers 11 bases. CDR1 ENHRY and CDR2 SYGVKD come from the germline V gene. The ends lost 2 bases at V and 4 bases at J; junction bases unmatched: 3. The CDR3 is 15 amino acids. The CDR3 DNA reads TGTGCCATCAGTGAGACAGGGACAGGGGGCACTGAAGCTTTCTTT. It encodes CAISETGTGGTEAFF.

In this sample, this clone turned up a few times. The genes are TRBV5-1 and TRBJ2-2, with TRBD1 identical over 9 bases. The germline V gene encodes CDR1 SGHRS and CDR2 YFSETQ. The length of the CDR3 is 15 residues. V shed 3 bases, J shed 5 bases, and the junction held 5 bases outside the gene matches. The CDR3 bases are TGCGCCAGCAGCTCAGGACAGGGGTGGACCGGGGAGCTGTTTTTT. This codes for CASSSGQGWTGELFF.

This clone has more than one count but fewer than ten. This chain joins TRBV19 and TRBJ1-1, with D uncertain. Deletions cut 6 bases from V and 8 bases from J, with 16 bases between. CDR3 length: 13 residues. CDR1 is LNHDA and CDR2 is SQIVND in the germline V gene (reference sequence). CDR3 sequence (DNA): TGTGCCAGTAGCCTCTTTCTCGACGGGGAAGCTTTCTTT. It specifies CASSLFLDGEAFF.

This clone was detected a few times. The CDR3 reads CASSHQGQGLGSGEKLFF. DNA of the CDR3: TGTGCCAGCAGCCACCAGGGACAGGGATTGGGTTCTGGTGAAAAACTGTTTTTT. J is TRBJ1-4 and V is TRBV14; 9 nucleotides match TRBD1. V lost 3 bases to trimming and J lost 7 bases; unmatched junction nucleotides: 15. CDR1 and CDR2 from the germline V gene are SGHDN and FVKESK. This CDR3 is 18 amino acids long.

This clone turned up a few times. One junction end disagrees with the germline gene, perhaps due to a read error. The rearrangement joins TRBV7-2 to TRBJ2-1, with D unresolved. Germline-derived CDR1 and CDR2 are SGHTA and FQGNSA. The CDR3 contains 14 residues. CDR3 coding DNA: TGCGCCAGCAGCCGCGGCCTTAAAGACAATGAGCAGTTCTTC. Protein sequence: CASSRGLKDNEQFF. Using reference TRBV7-2 and TRBJ2-1 for the parts outside the CDR3, the full variable domain is GAGVSQSPSNKVTEKGKDVELRCDPISGHTALYWYRQSLGQGLEFLIYFQGNSAPDKSGLPSDRFSAERTGGSVSTLTIQRTQQEDSAVYLCASSRGLKDNEQFFGPGTRLTVL.

This clone was seen a few times. The rearrangement uses TRBV5-1 and TRBJ1-6, with TRBD1 identical over 10 bases. V trimming: 3 bases; J trimming: 4 bases; junction bases outside the gene matches: 4. The CDR3 length is 16 residues. Germline assignment: CDR1 SGHRS and CDR2 YFSETQ. CDR3: CASSWGQGRYNSPLHF. CDR3 DNA sequence: TGCGCCAGCAGCTGGGGACAGGGGAGATATAATTCACCCCTCCACTTT.

This chain uses TRBV4-3 with TRBJ2-6; D is perhaps TRBD1 (6 bases). Trimming left V 0 bases short and J 4 bases short, with 16 bases between. This CDR3 has 18 amino acids. The germline CDR1 and CDR2 sequences are LGHNA and YSLEER. This CDR3 is CASSQEGHLGTGANVLTF. In DNA, the CDR3 is TGCGCCAGCAGCCAAGAAGGACACCTGGGGACAGGGGCCAACGTCCTGACTTTC.

This clone was picked up a small number of times. The V and J genes are TRBV21-1 and TRBJ1-2. TRBV21-1 is termed a pseudogene. The CDR3 loop spans 16 amino acids. The DNA for the CDR3 is TGTGCCAGCAGCAAAGGTGTGAGGGGAGCTAACTATGGCTACACCTTC. The encoded protein is CASSKGVRGANYGYTF.

This clone was recorded a few times. This sequence joins TRBV10-3 and TRBJ1-2; D gene ambiguous. CDR1 and CDR2 from the germline V gene are ENHRY and SYGVKD. CDR3 length: 12 residues. V was cut by 6 bases and J by 8 bases, with 13 bases left in between. CDR3 region: CAISPNDGGYTF. The CDR3 DNA follows: TGTGCCATCAGCCCAAATGATGGAGGCTACACCTTC.

This clone appeared a few times. J is TRBJ1-4 and V is TRBV9; D perhaps matches TRBD1 (6 bases). Deletions cut 0 bases from V and 6 bases from J, with 9 bases between. The CDR3 is 14 residues long. The germline gives CDR1 SGDLS, CDR2 YYNGEE. The CDR3 sequence is CASSVVRTDEKLFF. Written as DNA, the CDR3 is TGTGCCAGCAGCGTAGTCCGGACAGATGAAAAACTGTTTTTT.

This clone was counted only a few times. V usage is TRBV4-2 and J usage is TRBJ1-4; D possibly corresponds to TRBD1 (5 bases). The germline gives CDR1 LGHNA, CDR2 YNFKEQ. The CDR3 length is 15 residues. With 3 bases removed from V and 6 bases from J, the gap between germline ends came to 14 bases. The CDR3 spells CASSHLGTSDEKLFF. The DNA of the CDR3 is TGTGCCAGCAGCCATCTCGGGACGAGCGATGAAAAACTGTTTTTT.

V gene TRBV30 combines with J gene TRBJ2-2, with D perhaps matching TRBD1 or TRBD2 (6 bases each). The CDR3 totals 14 residues. The germline gives CDR1 GTSNPN, CDR2 SVGIG (reference sequence). V dropped 4 bases and J dropped 6 bases, with 15 bases sitting between them. The CDR3 DNA reads TGTGCCTGGACCGGCCGGGGGCTTTCCGGGGAGCTGTTTTTT. Translated, it gives CAWTGRGLSGELFF.

Remarks on this clone: The sample holds other DNA sequences that translate to the same CDR3. The chain carries TRBV4-3 and TRBJ1-5, with a tentative D call TRBD1 (5 bases). Germline V gene lookup returns CDR1 LGHNA and CDR2 YSLEER. V shed 0 bases and J shed 7 bases, with 7 bases lying between them. There are 13 residues in the CDR3. CDR3 in amino acids: CASSQDRDQPQHF. DNA for the CDR3: TGCGCCAGCAGCCAAGACAGGGACCAGCCCCAGCATTTT.

This clone was detected a few times. The genes are TRBV9 and TRBJ1-1; D remains unclear. Germline values: CDR1 SGDLS, CDR2 YYNGEE. V was pared by 4 bases and J by 8 bases, with 15 bases between. CDR3 length: 13 amino acids. CDR3 nucleotides: TGTGCCAGCAGCACCCAATCGCTTGCAGAAGCTTTCTTT. Its translation: CASSTQSLAEAFF.

The chain links TRBV4-3 to TRBJ1-2, with D possibly TRBD1 on 5 matching bases. CDR1 LGHNA and CDR2 YSLEER come from the germline V gene. The CDR3 is 15 amino acids. The V end lost 1 base, the J end lost 6 bases, and 15 bases lay between the germline ends. CDR3 loop: CASSQGAQGSDGYTF. In DNA, the CDR3 is TGCGCCAGCAGCCAAGGGGCCCAGGGATCGGATGGCTACACCTTC.

This sequence joins TRBV7-2 and TRBJ1-2; 8 bases match TRBD1. CDR3 length: 15 residues. CDR1 and CDR2 from the germline V gene are SGHTA and FQGNSA. Trimming cost V 2 bases and J 1 base; bases outside gene matches: 3. CDR3 sequence: CASSLQGAINYGYTF. The CDR3 DNA follows: TGTGCCAGCAGCTTACAGGGGGCGATTAACTATGGCTACACCTTC.

CDR3 nucleotides: TGTGCCAGCAGCCAAGATCCCCTTCTAGCGGGGAGGAACACCGGGGAGCTGTTTTTT. It is translated as CASSQDPLLAGRNTGELFF. The chain links TRBV4-2 to TRBJ2-2; 9 nucleotides match TRBD2. V trimming: 0 bases; J trimming: 1 base; junction bases outside the gene matches: 9. CDR3 size: 19 residues. Germline CDR1 LGHNA, CDR2 YNFKEQ.

V is TRBV5-5 and J is TRBJ2-1; TRBD1 agrees at 9 bases. The V gene end was trimmed by 1 base and the J gene end by 2 bases; junction bases not matched to a gene: 1. Germline assignment: CDR1 SGHKS and CDR2 YYEKEE (reference sequence). The CDR3 runs 15 residues. The CDR3 loop reads CASSLRDRAYNEQFF. The CDR3 DNA follows: TGTGCCAGCAGCTTGAGGGACAGGGCCTACAATGAGCAGTTCTTC.

This clone was seen more than once but under ten times. The chain links TRBV7-9 to TRBJ1-2, with a possible D match to TRBD1 (6 bases). This CDR3 comprises 13 residues. V was cut by 5 bases and J by 6 bases, with 13 bases left in between. Germline CDR1 and CDR2: SEHNR and FQNEAQ (reference sequence). The CDR3 sequence: CASSPQGSHGYTF. The CDR3, as DNA: TGTGCCAGCAGCCCACAGGGAAGCCATGGCTACACCTTC.

This chain links TRBV13 with TRBJ2-3; 7 bases align to TRBD2. Germline loops: CDR1 PRHDT, CDR2 FYEKMQ (reference sequence). V trimming: 6 bases; J trimming: 4 bases; junction bases outside the gene matches: 7. There are 14 residues in the CDR3. The CDR3 bases are TGTGCCAGCAGAGTTGGCGGGAGAGCAGATACGCAGTATTTT. Translation: CASRVGGRADTQYF. The full variable domain, rest sourced from reference TRBV13 and TRBJ2-3, is AAGVIQSPRHLIKEKRETATLKCYPIPRHDTVYWYQQGPGQDPQFLISFYEKMQSDKGSIPDRFSAQQFSDYHSELNMSSLELGDSALYFCASRVGGRADTQYFGPGTRLTVL.

The chain uses TRBV6-1 and TRBJ1-5; 9 nucleotides agree with TRBD1. The V gene end was trimmed by 4 bases and the J gene end by 7 bases; junction bases not matched to a gene: 5. Looked up from germline, CDR1 is MNHNS and CDR2 is SASEGT. The length of the CDR3 is 14 residues. In DNA form, the CDR3 reads TGTGCCAGCAGTGCAACAGGGGGCGAGCAGCCCCAGCATTTT. It is translated as CASSATGGEQPQHF.

The J gene is TRBJ2-7, the V gene TRBV9, with 8 bases lining up with TRBD2. V lost 4 bases to trimming and J lost 0 bases; unmatched junction nucleotides: 9. The CDR3 has 16 amino acids. Per the germline V gene, CDR1 is SGDLS and CDR2 is YYNGEE. As DNA, the CDR3 is TGTGCCAGCAGCCCGCACTTTGCGGGGGGCTCCTACGAGCAGTACTTC. It is translated as CASSPHFAGGSYEQYF.

This clone was observed a few times. The chain couples TRBV15 to TRBJ2-7; a weak D match, TRBD1 (5 bases). From germline, CDR1 is LNHNV and CDR2 YYDKDF (reference sequence). The CDR3 is 14 residues long. Deletions cut 3 bases from V and 5 bases from J, with 14 bases between. The CDR3 is CATSRVGQYHEQYF. CDR3 sequence (DNA): TGTGCCACCAGCAGGGTAGGACAATACCACGAGCAGTACTTC. The whole variable domain, remainder taken from reference TRBV15 and TRBJ2-7, is DAMVIQNPRYQVTQFGKPVTLSCSQTLNHNVMYWYQQKSSQAPKLLFHYYDKDFNNEADTPDNFQSRRPNTSFCFLDIRSPGLGDTAMYLCATSRVGQYHEQYFGPGTRLTVT.

The V call is TRBV5-6, the J call TRBJ2-7, with 8 positions matching TRBD1. This CDR3 contains 16 residues. Trimming cost V 5 bases and J 5 bases; bases outside gene matches: 15. Germline CDR1 and CDR2: SGHDT and YYEEEE. CDR3 sequence reads: CASSPLGQANEDEQYF. In DNA, the CDR3 is TGTGCCAGCAGTCCGCTGGGACAGGCGAATGAGGACGAGCAGTACTTC.

V gene TRBV2 combines with J gene TRBJ2-2, with unresolved D. The CDR3 runs to 11 residues. The V end lost 8 bases, the J end lost 0 bases, and 1 base lay between the germline ends. Germline CDR1 is SNHLY and CDR2 is FYNNEI. The DNA of the CDR3 is TGTGCCAGCGCGAACACCGGGGAGCTGTTTTTT. Protein: CASANTGELFF.

This clone turned up a few times. The chain links TRBV27 to TRBJ2-7; D is possibly TRBD1 (6 bases). Trimming stripped 5 bases from V and 3 bases from J, with 23 bases between. This CDR3 comprises 17 residues. Germline CDR1 reads MNHEY; CDR2 reads SMNVEV (reference sequence). CDR3 coding DNA: TGTGCCAGCAGTCCCCGACAGGTTCCCCTTACGCACTACGAGCAGTACTTC. This gives the protein CASSPRQVPLTHYEQYF.